This is a list of T cell receptor beta chains from one sample in a study of CD4+ T cells in melanoma. Some clones are missing from TCRdb's copy, which holds only in-frame ones; the method was immunoSEQ multiplex PCR. Of some 10,000 clones listed, around 63% are singletons. Sequencing was carried out using cells from a culture (not recorded whether cultured in vitro). The receptors come from a human donor with melanoma. Each CDR3 is given with its conserved first and last residue. D genes are given only for firm matches. Rows give clone size only sometimes, using once, few, many, or a class for an expanded clone.

j_gene | abundance | v_gene | d_gene | CDR3aa | CDR3nt
TRBJ1-4 | . | TRBV19 | . | CASSIWGRGEKLFF | TGTGCCAGTAGTATCTGGGGGCGCGGGGAAAAACTGTTTTTT
TRBJ2-1 | once | TRBV6-5 | . | CASSKLADNEQFF | TGTGCCAGCAGTAAACTAGCAGACAATGAGCAGTTCTTC
TRBJ2-3 | . | TRBV18 | . | CASSRLGTNTDTQYF | TGTGCCAGCTCGCGCCTCGGAACTAACACAGATACGCAGTATTTT
TRBJ2-5 | . | TRBV5-1 | TRBD2 | CASSLRTSGHQETQYF | TGCGCCAGCAGCTTGCGGACTAGCGGGCACCAAGAGACCCAGTACTTC
TRBJ2-7 | . | TRBV18 | . | CASSPAGIAYEQYF | TGTGCCAGCTCACCAGCAGGGATAGCCTACGAGCAGTACTTC
TRBJ2-7 | . | TRBV11-2 | TRBD2 | CASSLGTQRGYEQYF | TGTGCCAGCAGCTTAGGTACCCAGCGGGGTTACGAGCAGTACTTC
TRBJ1-1 | . | TRBV7-8 | TRBD1 | CASSMTGPNTEAFF | TGTGCCAGCAGCATGACAGGGCCCAACACTGAAGCTTTCTTT
TRBJ2-1 | . | TRBV4-1 | TRBD2 | CASSQVRGGLNEQFF | TGCGCCAGCAGCCAAGTACGGGGGGGCCTGAATGAGCAGTTCTTC
TRBJ1-6 | once | TRBV6-5 | . | CASRSRTLNSPLHF | TGTGCCAGCAGGAGTCGGACTCTTAATTCACCCCTCCACTTT
TRBJ2-3 | . | TRBV5-1 | . | CASRGGSHSTDTQYF | TGCGCCAGCAGAGGGGGTTCTCATAGCACAGATACGCAGTATTTT
TRBJ1-2 | few | TRBV7-9 | . | CASSLVTGWGYTF | TGTGCCAGCAGCTTAGTAACGGGTTGGGGCTACACCTTC
TRBJ1-5 | . | TRBV7-8 | . | CASTRGGPNQPQHF | TGTGCCAGCACCCGGGGGGGCCCAAATCAGCCCCAACATTTT
TRBJ1-2 | . | TRBV5-6 | . | CASSLMGVPSYGYTF | TGTGCCAGCAGCTTGATGGGGGTCCCCAGCTATGGCTACACCTTC
TRBJ1-2 | few | TRBV6-1 | . | CASSESRTALRGGYTF | TGTGCCAGCAGTGAATCGCGGACAGCTCTCAGGGGCGGCTACACCTTC
TRBJ1-2 | . | TRBV6-6 | TRBD1 | CASSKDRGLYGYTF | TGTGCCAGCAGCAAGGACAGGGGCCTCTATGGCTACACCTTC
TRBJ1-1 | few | TRBV18 | TRBD1 | CASSPSQGDTEAFF | TGTGCCAGCTCACCATCCCAGGGGGACACTGAAGCTTTCTTT
TRBJ2-5 | . | TRBV7-9 | . | CASSPVWGSETQYF | TGTGCCAGCAGCCCCGTCTGGGGTTCCGAGACCCAGTACTTC
TRBJ1-1 | . | TRBV6-5 | . | CASSLSYRVDTEAFF | TGTGCCAGCAGTTTATCCTACAGGGTTGACACTGAAGCTTTCTTT
TRBJ2-2 | . | TRBV11-3 | . | CASSSITGTRENTGELFF | TGTGCCAGCAGCTCAATTACCGGGACACGGGAGAACACCGGGGAGCTGTTTTTT
TRBJ2-3 | . | TRBV5-4 | TRBD2 | CASSSGLMPPYTQYF | TGTGCCAGCAGCTCGGGACTAATGCCACCATATACGCAGTATTTT
TRBJ1-6 | . | TRBV19 | . | CASSIVPGDTHYSPLHF | TGTGCCAGTAGTATAGTTCCCGGAGACACACACTATTCACCCCTCCACTTT
TRBJ2-7 | . | TRBV7-2 | TRBD1 | CASSRDRGQYEQYF | TGTGCCAGCAGCAGGGACAGGGGGCAATACGAGCAGTACTTC
TRBJ2-1 | . | TRBV4-1 | . | CASSQPRELPYNEQFF | TGCGCCAGCAGCCAACCCCGGGAGTTGCCGTACAATGAGCAGTTCTTC
TRBJ1-1 | once | TRBV5-8 | . | CASTLRGLGTEAFF | TGTGCCAGCACCTTGCGGGGGTTGGGCACTGAAGCTTTCTTT
TRBJ1-6 | few | TRBV7-9 | . | CASSLGHHYNSPLHF | TGTGCCAGCAGCTTGGGACACCACTATAATTCACCCCTCCACTTT
TRBJ1-1 | . | TRBV6-1 | . | CASSEGIQERLNTEAFF | TGTGCCAGCAGTGAAGGGATCCAGGAGCGCTTGAACACTGAAGCTTTCTTT
TRBJ1-1 | . | TRBV10-3 | TRBD1 | CAISGSLRGRLDTEAFF | TGTGCCATCAGTGGATCCCTCAGGGGGCGATTGGACACTGAAGCTTTCTTT
TRBJ1-6 | few | TRBV9 | . | CASSNTPGSSYNSPLHF | TGTGCCAGCAGTAATACCCCCGGGAGCTCCTATAATTCACCCCTCCACTTT
TRBJ1-6 | . | TRBV2 | TRBD1 | CASSVLTGDYSPLHF | TGTGCCAGCAGTGTATTGACAGGGGATTACTCACCCCTCCACTTT
TRBJ1-2 | . | TRBV7-9 | . | CASSLATTGRGYTF | TGTGCCAGCAGCCTAGCCACGACGGGAAGGGGCTACACCTTC
TRBJ1-1 | few | TRBV7-9 | . | CASSLRNTNTEAFF | TGTGCCAGCAGCCTACGGAATACAAACACTGAAGCTTTCTTT
TRBJ1-2 | few | TRBV19 | . | CASSPDYSYGYTF | TGTGCCAGTAGCCCCGATTACAGCTATGGCTACACCTTC
TRBJ1-2 | few | TRBV6-1 | . | CASSGVAGLYGYTF | TGTGCCAGCAGTGGAGTCGCGGGTCTCTATGGCTACACCTTC
TRBJ2-1 | . | TRBV30 | TRBD2 | CAWSVLAGVGEQFF | TGTGCCTGGAGTGTTCTAGCGGGGGTGGGGGAGCAGTTCTTC
TRBJ2-4 | . | TRBV6-5 | TRBD2 | CATSGGGAKNIQYF | TGTGCCACGTCGGGGGGGGGAGCCAAAAACATTCAGTACTTC
TRBJ2-2 | once | TRBV11-2 | . | CASSSLSRKAGPSRGELFF | TGTGCCAGCAGCTCATTATCCCGAAAGGCGGGCCCTTCTCGCGGGGAGCTGTTTTTT
TRBJ2-6 | . | TRBV30 | . | CAWSMGVSGANVLTF | TGTGCCTGGAGTATGGGGGTCTCTGGGGCCAACGTCCTGACTTTC
TRBJ2-7 | . | TRBV7-2 | TRBD1 | CASSNRDRGREQYF | TGTGCCAGCAGCAACCGGGACAGGGGACGCGAGCAGTACTTC
TRBJ2-5 | . | TRBV6-5 | TRBD1 | CASRDSPRETQYF | TGTGCCAGCCGGGACAGCCCCAGGGAGACCCAGTACTTC
TRBJ1-1 | once | TRBV18 | . | CASSPDAGNTEAFF | TGTGCCAGCTCACCCGATGCGGGGAACACTGAAGCTTTCTTT
TRBJ2-7 | . | TRBV30 | TRBD1 | CAWSRVGGQGAHEQYF | TGTGCCTGGAGTAGAGTTGGGGGACAGGGGGCCCACGAGCAGTACTTC
TRBJ2-1 | once | TRBV5-1 | TRBD1 | CASSLAGTGGNEQFF | TGCGCCAGCAGCTTGGCCGGGACAGGGGGCAATGAGCAGTTCTTC
TRBJ2-4 | few | TRBV4-2 | . | CASSHRTQQKNIQYF | TGTGCCAGCAGCCATCGGACTCAGCAAAAAAACATTCAGTACTTC
TRBJ2-2 | . | TRBV10-2 | TRBD2 | CASTGVASGGAGTGELFF | TGCGCCAGCACCGGAGTGGCTAGCGGGGGGGCGGGCACCGGGGAGCTGTTTTTT
TRBJ1-2 | . | TRBV7-9 | TRBD1 | CASSLSLGRTGTNYGYTF | TGTGCCAGCAGCTTATCCCTCGGTAGGACAGGGACCAACTATGGCTACACCTTC
TRBJ1-5 | . | TRBV4-1 | . | CASSQADSAQPQHF | TGCGCCAGCAGCCAAGCAGACAGCGCTCAGCCCCAGCATTTT
TRBJ2-2 | . | TRBV7-8 | . | CASSLGLGPNTGELFF | TGTGCCAGCAGCTTAGGGCTGGGTCCCAACACCGGGGAGCTGTTTTTT
TRBJ1-1 | . | TRBV11-2 | . | CASSLPSSWGKAFF | TGTGCCAGCAGCTTACCCAGTTCGTGGGGGAAAGCTTTCTTT
TRBJ2-1 | . | TRBV7-3 | TRBD2 | CASSSRLAGLNEQFF | TGTGCCAGCAGCTCGCGACTAGCGGGGTTGAATGAGCAGTTCTTC
TRBJ2-7 | . | TRBV11-2 | . | CASSSGRQGYEQYF | TGTGCCAGCAGCTCGGGACGGCAGGGCTACGAGCAGTACTTC